The 20 T cell receptor beta chains listed next were all sequenced from one sample in a study of identical twins. Each CDR3 protein is one row after TCRdb ran MiXCR on the 5' RACE reads. The repertoire includes about 330,000 distinct CDR3 sequences, roughly 12% of them detected once, and roughly 7% sits in the top ten. The sample was also linked to a second study, of yellow fever vaccine responses in identical twins.

The sequenced sample consisted of CD8+ T cells sorted from blood. These receptors originate from a woman between 18 and 29 years old in good health.

The genes are TRBV28 and TRBJ2-1; no firm D call. The CDR3 runs 16 residues. The germline gives CDR1 MDHEN, CDR2 SYDVKM. V was cut by 2 bases and J by 2 bases, with 13 bases left in between. CDR3 coding DNA: TGTGCCAGCAGTTTAGCGACCGCCGTTGCCTACAATGAGCAGTTCTTC. Translating it yields CASSLATAVAYNEQFF.

This clonotype has more than one count but fewer than ten. The chain uses TRBV9 and TRBJ2-7; D possibly corresponds to TRBD2 (6 bases). V was clipped by 0 bases and J by 6 bases, with 16 bases between them. The CDR3 is made up of 15 amino acids. The germline V gene has CDR1 SGDLS and CDR2 YYNGEE. The CDR3 DNA reads TGTGCCAGCAGCGTAGCCAGCGGAGGGGTGCGCGAGCAGTACGTC. It translates to CASSVASGGVREQYV.

This clonotype was picked up many times. The chain joins TRBV12-3 or TRBV12-4 to TRBJ1-1, with D unclear. This CDR3 spans 14 amino acids. Trimming took 1 base from V and 1 from J, leaving 7 bases between them. DNA for the CDR3: TGTGCCAGCAGTTTAGAATACACGAACACTGAAGCTTTCTTT. Translating it yields CASSLEYTNTEAFF.

This chain uses TRBV5-5 with TRBJ2-2, with D hard to call. The CDR3 is 14 residues long. The V gene's germline CDR1 is SGHKS and CDR2 YYEKEE (reference sequence). Deletions cut 1 base from V and 9 bases from J, with 13 bases between. CDR3 sequence (DNA): TGTGCCAGCAGCTTGATGAAAGGGCTCCGGGAGCTGTTTTTT. It specifies CASSLMKGLRELFF.

This chain links TRBV3-1 with TRBJ2-2; possibly TRBD1 or TRBD2 for D (5 bases each). The CDR3 totals 15 residues. CDR1 LGHDT and CDR2 YNNKEL come from the germline V gene (reference sequence). V was trimmed by 5 bases and J by 3 bases, leaving 13 bases between them. CDR3 loop: CASSEGRGYTGELFF. CDR3 DNA: TGTGCCAGCAGCGAAGGTCGGGGCTACACCGGGGAGCTGTTTTTT.

This clonotype was picked up a small number of times. The chain combines TRBV28 with TRBJ2-7, with 7 nucleotides matching TRBD1. Germline V gives CDR1 MDHEN, CDR2 SYDVKM. V shed 9 bases, J shed 6 bases, and the junction held 11 bases outside the gene matches. The CDR3 has 13 residues. Here the CDR3 DNA reads TGTGCCAGTACTCAAGGGGGCCTCTCCGAGCAGTACTTC. This codes for CASTQGGLSEQYF.

This clonotype was observed once. The chain couples TRBV21-1 to TRBJ2-7; the D call in the table, TRBD1, was not verified against the DNA. TRBV21-1 counts as a pseudogene. This CDR3 region has 16 residues. CDR3 sequence reads: CASSNGRDRNSYEQYV. The DNA of the CDR3 is TGTGCCAGCAGCAACGGCCGGGACAGAAACTCCTACGAGCAGTACGTC.

This clonotype showed up many times. The chain is built from TRBV7-9 and TRBJ2-5, with D possibly matching TRBD1 (6 bases). Between the trimmed V and J ends, which lost 5 bases and 10 bases, there was a span of 14 bases. CDR1 SEHNR and CDR2 FQNEAQ come from the germline V gene (reference sequence). The CDR3 consists of 12 residues. CDR3 amino acids: CASSPGVEDQYF. In nucleotides, the CDR3 is TGTGCCAGCAGCCCAGGGGTGGAGGACCAGTACTTC.

The chain joins TRBV4-2 to TRBJ2-3, with D hard to call. The CDR3 is 15 amino acids. Germline V CDR1 and CDR2: LGHNA, YNFKEQ. V lost 0 bases, J lost 2 bases, and 9 bases lay in between. The CDR3 is CASSQEISPTDTQYF. The CDR3 DNA follows: TGTGCCAGCAGCCAAGAAATCAGTCCCACAGATACGCAGTATTTT.

This clonotype was counted between two and nine times. The chain combines TRBV20-1 with TRBJ2-7; TRBD2 aligns across 11 bases. Losses at the gene ends were 0 bases for V and 0 bases for J; bases not matched to a gene: 10. This CDR3 has 18 residues. Germline V gene lookup returns CDR1 DFQATT and CDR2 SNEGSKA (reference sequence). The CDR3 spells CSARDVAGGYTSSYEQYF. CDR3 sequence (DNA): TGCAGTGCTAGAGACGTAGCGGGGGGGTACACAAGCTCCTACGAGCAGTACTTC.

This clonotype has only a few counts. The V and J genes are TRBV9 and TRBJ1-3; D unresolved. The CDR3 has 16 amino acids. V was trimmed by 7 bases and J by 5 bases, leaving 22 bases between them. In germline, CDR1 is SGDLS, CDR2 YYNGEE. The CDR3 loop is CASEGEAAGGRNTIYF. The CDR3 DNA reads as TGTGCCAGCGAGGGCGAGGCGGCAGGAGGGAGAAACACCATATATTTT.

This clonotype was picked up a small number of times. The chain employs TRBV28 and TRBJ1-5; D is undetermined. CDR3 length: 15 amino acids. Germline-derived CDR1 and CDR2 are MDHEN and SYDVKM. V dropped 5 bases and J dropped 6 bases, with 17 bases sitting between them. CDR3 sequence (DNA): TGTGCCAGCAGTCCCCGGGAGGGAGGTGGTCAGCCCCAGCATTTT. Translating gives CASSPREGGGQPQHF.

V gene TRBV3-1 combines with J gene TRBJ2-3, with D maybe TRBD1 (5 bases). The V and J ends lost 4 bases and 0 bases respectively, with 11 bases between them. Germline values: CDR1 LGHDT, CDR2 YNNKEL (reference sequence). This CDR3 contains 15 residues. In DNA, the CDR3 is TGTGCCAGCAGCCCCCAGGACACCAGCACAGATACGCAGTATTTT. Translating it yields CASSPQDTSTDTQYF.

The rearrangement joins TRBV7-3 to TRBJ1-1; TRBD1 matches at 7 bases. Germline V gives CDR1 SGHTA, CDR2 FQGTGA. V shed 5 bases, J shed 4 bases, and the junction held 10 bases outside the gene matches. This CDR3 has 15 residues. The CDR3 region has the DNA TGTGCCAGCAGCCCCAGCTCAGGGGGAGTCACTGAAGCTTTCTTT. Amino acids: CASSPSSGGVTEAFF.

The gene calls are TRBV6-5 and TRBJ2-1; TRBD2 agrees at 11 bases. J was trimmed by 6 bases and V by 0 bases; bases with no gene match: 1. In germline, CDR1 is MNHEY, CDR2 SVGAGI. The CDR3 is made up of 15 amino acids. The chain's CDR3 is CASSYSSGRANEQFF. The CDR3 nucleotides are TGTGCCAGCAGTTACTCTAGCGGGAGGGCCAATGAGCAGTTCTTC.

Only a few counts were recorded for this clonotype. The chain has TRBV7-9 and TRBJ2-1, with 7 nucleotides matching TRBD1. Losses at the gene ends were 3 bases for V and 5 bases for J; bases not matched to a gene: 7. This CDR3 region has 15 residues. CDR1 and CDR2 from the germline V gene are SEHNR and FQNEAQ (reference sequence). The CDR3 DNA follows: TGTGCCAGCAGCTTTAACCGGGACAGCCACAATGAGCAGTTCTTC. Encoded protein: CASSFNRDSHNEQFF. Filled out from reference TRBV7-9 and TRBJ2-1, the complete variable domain reads DTGVSQNPRHKITKRGQNVTFRCDPISEHNRLYWYRQTLGQGPEFLTYFQNEAQLEKSRLLSDRFSAERPKGSFSTLEIQRTEQGDSAMYLCASSFNRDSHNEQFFGPGTRLTVL.

The chain has TRBV6-1 and TRBJ2-6, with D uncertain. The CDR3 runs 16 residues. Germline-derived CDR1 and CDR2 are MNHNS and SASEGT. The V gene lost 4 bases and the J gene lost 2 bases, with 12 bases spanning the gap. CDR3 in DNA: TGTGCCAGCAGTGTCGATCTGGGGACTGGGGCCAACGTCCTGACTTTC. It yields the protein CASSVDLGTGANVLTF.

The table lists this clonotype with a few counts. The gene calls are TRBV5-1 and TRBJ2-7; D is ambiguous. Germline values: CDR1 SGHRS, CDR2 YFSETQ. V lost 4 bases and J 3 bases, leaving 11 bases between the germline ends. This CDR3 spans 13 amino acids. CDR3 in DNA: TGCGCCAGCAGCCCCGAGGACGGCTACGAGCAGTACGTC. It yields the protein CASSPEDGYEQYV.

This clonotype occurred a few times. The V and J genes are TRBV10-2 and TRBJ2-7, with TRBD2 as a possible D gene (6 bases). The germline V gene has CDR1 WSHSY and CDR2 SAAADI. The V gene lost 5 bases and the J gene lost 1 base, with 12 bases spanning the gap. This CDR3 has 14 residues. CDR3 coding DNA: TGCGCCAGCAGTTTGACTAGATCTTCCTACGAGCAGTACGTC. The encoded protein is CASSLTRSSYEQYV.

This clonotype was seen many times. The chain has TRBV5-6 and TRBJ2-4; 7 nucleotides line up with TRBD1. The CDR3 covers 14 residues. V lost 0 bases, J lost 8 bases, and 5 bases stayed unmatched. CDR1 and CDR2 (germline): SGHDT, YYEEEE. The CDR3 coding sequence is TGTGCCAGCAGCTTGGAGGGGGCGGTCGACATTCAGTACTTC. Its protein is CASSLEGAVDIQYF.